This TCR beta chain emerged from a study of cytomegalovirus exposure and HLA in healthy donors. Whole-study findings and limits: A cluster of highly shared sequence variants was likely a sequencing artifact.

Germline CDR1 LNHNV, CDR2 YYDKDF (reference sequence). This CDR3 comprises 16 residues. V was trimmed by 1 base and J by 2 bases, leaving 14 bases between them. PCR employed 60 Vbeta and 13 Jbeta primers. Clones were sequenced by immunoSEQ multiplex PCR, and TCRdb holds only the in-frame ones, with some missing. The sample's table shows 140,000 or so clones. As to this clone: Its matching antigen is unknown.

It was healthy bone marrow donors who served as donors. This receptor was identified in a male donor in good health and CMV-seronegative. Sequenced: PBMCs. The chain is built from TRBV15 and TRBJ1-2; D is uncertain. CDR3 loop: CATSRGFEGTNYGYTF. The CDR3 nucleotides read TGTGCCACCAGCAGAGGCTTTGAGGGAACCAACTATGGCTACACCTTC.